These T cell receptor beta chains were read from a single sample in a study of T cell repertoires in cytomegalovirus infection. From the reads, TCRdb called clonotypes with MiXCR, one entry per CDR3 protein. Among some 590,000 distinct CDR3 sequences listed, almost 40% were seen once. Their recognized antigens are unknown. This sample comprised cultured PBMCs, obtained from culture after CMV antigen stimulation. These receptors came from a human donor in good health (CMV status not recorded). Some clones in this sample may be carry-over from other donors' samples. Each CDR3 is given with its conserved first and last residue. A D gene is named only where the DNA matches it firmly. Clone size is given for some rows only: seen once, a few or many times, or a class if the clone is expanded.

clone_size: -; d_call: -; j_call: TRBJ2-1; v_call: TRBV7-2; cdr3_nt: TGTGCCAGCAGCCGGGCCCGACGTGAGCAGTTCTTC; cdr3_aa: CASSRARREQFF
clone_size: -; d_call: TRBD1; j_call: TRBJ1-1; v_call: TRBV12-3/TRBV12-4; cdr3_nt: TGTGCCAGCAGCCAACCGGGACAGGGGCGAAACACTGAAGCTTTCTTT; cdr3_aa: CASSQPGQGRNTEAFF
clone_size: -; d_call: TRBD2; j_call: TRBJ2-3; v_call: TRBV7-9; cdr3_nt: TGTGCCAGCAGCCCTAGCGGACCTGGACTAGCTAGCACAGATACGCAGTATTTT; cdr3_aa: CASSPSGPGLASTDTQYF
clone_size: few; d_call: -; j_call: TRBJ2-7; v_call: TRBV5-6; cdr3_nt: TGTGCCAGCAGCTTGCAAGCATCCTACGAGCAGTACTTC; cdr3_aa: CASSLQASYEQYF
clone_size: few; d_call: -; j_call: TRBJ2-3; v_call: TRBV6-5; cdr3_nt: TGTGCCAGCAGTTGGGCGGGTTATAGCACAGATACGCAGTATTTT; cdr3_aa: CASSWAGYSTDTQYF
clone_size: -; d_call: -; j_call: TRBJ1-1; v_call: TRBV2; cdr3_nt: TGTGCCAGCAGCGGACAGAGTACGACTGAAGCTTTCTTT; cdr3_aa: CASSGQSTTEAFF
clone_size: -; d_call: TRBD1; j_call: TRBJ1-4; v_call: TRBV6-5; cdr3_nt: TGTGCCAGCAGTTACACCGGACAGGGACTTAGCGAAAAACTGTTTTTT; cdr3_aa: CASSYTGQGLSEKLFF
clone_size: -; d_call: -; j_call: TRBJ1-5; v_call: TRBV12-3/TRBV12-4; cdr3_nt: TGTGCCAGCAGTTTCGGGGGGCGCCTTGGCAATCAGCCCCAGCATTTT; cdr3_aa: CASSFGGRLGNQPQHF
clone_size: -; d_call: -; j_call: TRBJ1-6; v_call: TRBV4-3; cdr3_nt: TGCGCCAGCAGCCCGGGGGGGCCCGCCTATAATTCACCCCTCCACTTT; cdr3_aa: CASSPGGPAYNSPLHF
clone_size: many; d_call: -; j_call: TRBJ2-3; v_call: TRBV7-2; cdr3_nt: TGTGCCAGCAGCTTAGCGCTGGGGGCGGATACGCAGTATTTT; cdr3_aa: CASSLALGADTQYF
clone_size: few; d_call: -; j_call: TRBJ1-2; v_call: TRBV7-2; cdr3_nt: TGTGCCAGCAGCTTCCGGAACGCCGGTGGCTACACCTTC; cdr3_aa: CASSFRNAGGYTF
clone_size: few; d_call: TRBD1; j_call: TRBJ2-1; v_call: TRBV7-2; cdr3_nt: TGTGCCAGCAACCGGGACAGGGTCTCCTACAATGAGCAGTTCTTC; cdr3_aa: CASNRDRVSYNEQFF
clone_size: few; d_call: TRBD1; j_call: TRBJ2-7; v_call: TRBV7-8; cdr3_nt: TGTGCCAGCAGCGTTACTCCGGGACAGTTTCCCCTGGAGTACTTC; cdr3_aa: CASSVTPGQFPLEYF
clone_size: few; d_call: -; j_call: TRBJ2-7; v_call: TRBV6-1; cdr3_nt: TGTGCCAGCAGTGCCTGGGACCCCGTGAACGAGCAGTACTTC; cdr3_aa: CASSAWDPVNEQYF
clone_size: few; d_call: -; j_call: TRBJ1-2; v_call: TRBV7-2; cdr3_nt: TGTGCCAGCAGCCGTATACTTGAGGGCTACACCTTC; cdr3_aa: CASSRILEGYTF
clone_size: -; d_call: -; j_call: TRBJ1-1; v_call: TRBV12-3/TRBV12-4; cdr3_nt: TGTGCCAGCAGTTTAGACGGCGGGGGGGGCTTAGCCTTT; cdr3_aa: CASSLDGGGGLAF
clone_size: few; d_call: TRBD2; j_call: TRBJ2-5; v_call: TRBV7-9; cdr3_nt: TGTGCCAGCAGCTTTACTAGCGGGCTAGAAGAGACCCAGTACTTC; cdr3_aa: CASSFTSGLEETQYF
clone_size: -; d_call: TRBD1; j_call: TRBJ1-1; v_call: TRBV7-4; cdr3_nt: TGTGCCAGCAGTCTTCGGGACAGGGGTGTCGGCACTGAAGCTTTCTTT; cdr3_aa: CASSLRDRGVGTEAFF
clone_size: few; d_call: TRBD1; j_call: TRBJ1-5; v_call: TRBV6-1; cdr3_nt: TGTGCCAGCAGACGAAAGGCACAGGGGGCGAATCAGCCCCAGCATTTT; cdr3_aa: CASRRKAQGANQPQHF
clone_size: -; d_call: -; j_call: TRBJ2-2; v_call: TRBV7-2; cdr3_nt: TGTGCCAGCAGCTCCAGCCCAACAGTGACCGGGGAGCTGTTTTTT; cdr3_aa: CASSSSPTVTGELFF
clone_size: -; d_call: -; j_call: TRBJ1-1; v_call: TRBV6-1; cdr3_nt: TGTGCCAGCAGTGAAATAGGGGTAGGCACTGAAGCTTTCTTT; cdr3_aa: CASSEIGVGTEAFF
clone_size: -; d_call: -; j_call: TRBJ2-7; v_call: TRBV3-1; cdr3_nt: TGTGCCAGCAGCCTATGGCACCACTACGAGCAGTACTTC; cdr3_aa: CASSLWHHYEQYF
clone_size: -; d_call: TRBD1; j_call: TRBJ2-7; v_call: TRBV18; cdr3_nt: TGTGCCAGCTCACAAGACAGGGTAGGGTACGAGCAGTACTTC; cdr3_aa: CASSQDRVGYEQYF
clone_size: few; d_call: TRBD2; j_call: TRBJ2-1; v_call: TRBV11-2; cdr3_nt: TGTGCCAGCAGCTGGACTAGCGGGAGGGACTACAATGAGCAGTTCTTC; cdr3_aa: CASSWTSGRDYNEQFF
clone_size: few; d_call: -; j_call: TRBJ1-3; v_call: TRBV7-2; cdr3_nt: TGTGCCAGCAGGAGCGGGGGGGAATCTGGAAACACCATATATTTT; cdr3_aa: CASRSGGESGNTIYF
clone_size: -; d_call: TRBD1; j_call: TRBJ2-1; v_call: TRBV6-1; cdr3_nt: TGTGCCAGCAGTGGCCGGGACAGGGGAGTAAACAATGAGCAGTTCTTC; cdr3_aa: CASSGRDRGVNNEQFF
clone_size: few; d_call: -; j_call: TRBJ1-6; v_call: TRBV19; cdr3_nt: TGTGCCAGTAGTATCTCTCGGGCAGGGGAGGATTCACCCCTCCACTTT; cdr3_aa: CASSISRAGEDSPLHF
clone_size: -; d_call: TRBD1; j_call: TRBJ2-7; v_call: TRBV6-6; cdr3_nt: TGTGCCAGCAGTTACAAACGCGGAACTCCGGGACAGGGCAGCTACGAGCAGTACTTC; cdr3_aa: CASSYKRGTPGQGSYEQYF
clone_size: -; d_call: TRBD1; j_call: TRBJ2-7; v_call: TRBV7-9; cdr3_nt: TGTGCCAGCAGCTTTACCGGGACAGGGGGCGAGCAGTACTTC; cdr3_aa: CASSFTGTGGEQYF
clone_size: few; d_call: TRBD1; j_call: TRBJ2-3; v_call: TRBV7-2; cdr3_nt: TGTGCCAGCAGCTCGGACAGGACCCCAGATACGCAGTATTTT; cdr3_aa: CASSSDRTPDTQYF
clone_size: few; d_call: -; j_call: TRBJ1-1; v_call: TRBV7-9; cdr3_nt: TGTGCCAGCAGCTTAGCCCTGGCCGGGGTGAACACTGAAGCTTTCTTT; cdr3_aa: CASSLALAGVNTEAFF
clone_size: few; d_call: -; j_call: TRBJ1-5; v_call: TRBV28; cdr3_nt: TGTGCCAGCAGCCGCCTCAGGCGGGGGGAGAATCAGCCCCAGCATTTT; cdr3_aa: CASSRLRRGENQPQHF
clone_size: many; d_call: -; j_call: TRBJ1-2; v_call: TRBV7-2; cdr3_nt: TGTGCCAGCAGTCCCGAGGCGCCCAACTATGGCTACACCTTC; cdr3_aa: CASSPEAPNYGYTF
clone_size: -; d_call: TRBD1; j_call: TRBJ1-1; v_call: TRBV4-3; cdr3_nt: TGCGCCAGCAGCCAAGGGACAGGGTTGAACACTGAAGCTTTCTTT; cdr3_aa: CASSQGTGLNTEAFF
clone_size: -; d_call: -; j_call: TRBJ2-1; v_call: TRBV7-8; cdr3_nt: TGTGCCAGCAGCTTAGGACTAACTTCGGGGCAGTTCTTC; cdr3_aa: CASSLGLTSGQFF
clone_size: -; d_call: -; j_call: TRBJ2-5; v_call: TRBV4-3; cdr3_nt: TGCGCCACCGCCGGACACCTCCAAGAGACCCAGTACTTC; cdr3_aa: CATAGHLQETQYF
clone_size: -; d_call: -; j_call: TRBJ2-3; v_call: TRBV4-1; cdr3_nt: TGCGCCAGCAGCCAAGAGGCAGGGGATACGCAGTATTTT; cdr3_aa: CASSQEAGDTQYF
clone_size: -; d_call: -; j_call: TRBJ2-1; v_call: TRBV15; cdr3_nt: TGTGCCACCAGCAGAGACACTGCCCCCTACAATGAGCAGTTCTTC; cdr3_aa: CATSRDTAPYNEQFF
clone_size: few; d_call: -; j_call: TRBJ2-3; v_call: TRBV20-1; cdr3_nt: TGTGCAGCGAAAAAGGTCTTAAACACAGATACGCAGTATTTT; cdr3_aa: CAAKKVLNTDTQYF
clone_size: -; d_call: -; j_call: TRBJ2-3; v_call: TRBV4-2; cdr3_nt: TGTGCCAGCAGCCTGACAGACGGGCTTACAGATACGCAGTATTTT; cdr3_aa: CASSLTDGLTDTQYF